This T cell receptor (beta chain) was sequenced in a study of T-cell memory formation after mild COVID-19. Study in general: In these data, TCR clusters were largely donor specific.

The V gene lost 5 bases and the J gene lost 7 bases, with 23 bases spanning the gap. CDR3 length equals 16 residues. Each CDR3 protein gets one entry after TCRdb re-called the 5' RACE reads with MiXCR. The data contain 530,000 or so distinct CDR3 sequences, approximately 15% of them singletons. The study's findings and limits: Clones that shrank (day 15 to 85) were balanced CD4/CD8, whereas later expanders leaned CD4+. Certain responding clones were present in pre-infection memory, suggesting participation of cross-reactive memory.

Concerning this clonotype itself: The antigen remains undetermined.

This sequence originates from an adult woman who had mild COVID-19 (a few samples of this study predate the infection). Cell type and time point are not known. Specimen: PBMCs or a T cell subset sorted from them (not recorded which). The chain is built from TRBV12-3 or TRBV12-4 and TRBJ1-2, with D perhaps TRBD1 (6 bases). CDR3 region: CASSHLGGGTTRGYTF. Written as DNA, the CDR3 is TGTGCCAGCAGTCATCTAGGGGGGGGTACTACTCGTGGCTACACCTTC.